The 32 T cell receptor beta chains below all came from one sample that was sequenced in a study of Ad26.COV2.S vaccination and SARS-CoV-2 variants. Treatment defined: about 20 received Ad26.COV2.S at low or high dose, single or two shots; five or six received placebo; per-sample allocation not given. Sampling occurred on day 63 after the first vaccine or placebo injection. Sequencing used immunoSEQ multiplex PCR; TCRdb keeps in-frame clones, though not all of them. Of roughly 700,000 clones in the sample, around 92% were seen once. Sequencing used peripheral blood, obtained in a trial of Ad26.COV2.S vaccine versus placebo. These receptors originate from a person aged 18-60 years who received the Ad26.COV2.S COVID-19 vaccine or a placebo.

There are a few counts of this clone. J is TRBJ2-7 and V is TRBV15; possibly TRBD1 for D (5 bases). The CDR3 is 13 residues long. The germline V gene encodes CDR1 LNHNV and CDR2 YYDKDF (reference sequence). Deletions cut 0 bases from V and 5 bases from J, with 8 bases between. DNA for the CDR3: TGTGCCACCAGCAGAGATCCCAGGGACGAGCAGTACTTC. It translates to CATSRDPRDEQYF.

The chain combines TRBV2 with TRBJ2-6, with 9 nucleotides matching TRBD1. Germline V gene lookup returns CDR1 SNHLY and CDR2 FYNNEI. The CDR3 is made up of 18 amino acids. Losses at the gene ends were 6 bases for V and 0 bases for J; bases not matched to a gene: 9. CDR3 sequence (DNA): TGTGCCAGCAGCAGGGACAGGGCCCTTCTCTCTGGGGCCAACGTCCTGACTTTC. Translating gives CASSRDRALLSGANVLTF.

This sequence joins TRBV13 and TRBJ2-7; 9 bases are a match to TRBD1. This CDR3 has 15 residues. Trimming took 5 bases from V and 5 from J; bases not matched to a gene: 10. Per germline, CDR1 PRHDT and CDR2 FYEKMQ (reference sequence). The CDR3 sequence is CASSIPGQGVNEQYF. CDR3 DNA: TGTGCCAGCAGCATCCCGGGACAGGGAGTGAACGAGCAGTACTTC.

The chain is built from TRBV11-2 and TRBJ1-1; D is unresolved. Germline-derived CDR1 and CDR2 are SGHAT and FQNNGV. The CDR3 is 13 amino acids. V gave up 1 base and J gave up 5 bases, with 8 bases separating them. CDR3 nucleotides: TGTGCCAGCAGCTTAGCTTCCGTTACTGAAGCTTTCTTT. It encodes CASSLASVTEAFF.

J is TRBJ2-1 and V is TRBV6-5; D possibly corresponds to TRBD2 (6 bases). Germline-derived CDR1 and CDR2 are MNHEY and SVGAGI. CDR3 size: 16 residues. V lost 4 bases and J 2 bases, leaving 15 bases between the germline ends. CDR3 DNA: TGTGCCAGCAGTTCTCCCGGGACTTCCGCCTACAATGAGCAGTTCTTC. Protein product: CASSSPGTSAYNEQFF.

Concerning this clone: At the DNA level, this CDR3 is encoded by other sequences in the same sample as well. This chain connects TRBV18 to TRBJ2-1, with TRBD2 matching 7 bases. Trimming cost V 3 bases and J 2 bases; bases outside gene matches: 4. This CDR3 region has 15 residues. Germline loops: CDR1 KGHSH, CDR2 LQKENI. The CDR3 DNA is TGTGCCAGCTCACCTTCGGGGGGAGCCTACAATGAGCAGTTCTTC. Protein sequence: CASSPSGGAYNEQFF.

For this clone: The junction differs from germline at one of its ends, possibly a read error. The chain recombines TRBV2 with TRBJ2-7, with D hard to call. The CDR3 runs 13 residues. Germline-derived CDR1 and CDR2 are SNHLY and FYNNEI. This CDR3 reads CASIAGRFPSWHF. CDR3 coding DNA: TGTGCCAGCATTGCTGGCAGGTTTCCCTCCTGGCACTTC.

The genes are TRBV7-2 and TRBJ2-5; 14 nucleotides line up with TRBD2. Germline V lookup: CDR1 SGHTA, CDR2 FQGNSA. The CDR3 sequence is 18 residues long. V lost 3 bases, J lost 4 bases, and 10 bases stayed unmatched. CDR3 nucleotides: TGTGCCAGCAGCTTTTCCCCGGGGACTAGCGGGGGCGGAGAGACCCAGTACTTC. It is translated as CASSFSPGTSGGGETQYF.

V gene TRBV9 combines with J gene TRBJ1-5, with D unresolved. V dropped 3 bases and J dropped 1 base, with 8 bases sitting between them. This CDR3 is built from 14 residues. In germline, CDR1 is SGDLS, CDR2 YYNGEE. This chain's CDR3 is CASSAQGSNQPQHF. CDR3 nucleotide sequence: TGTGCCAGCAGCGCCCAAGGCAGCAATCAGCCCCAGCATTTT.

V usage is TRBV9 and J usage is TRBJ1-2, with a weak D call TRBD1 (5 bases). Germline assignment: CDR1 SGDLS and CDR2 YYNGEE. This CDR3 has 13 amino acids. Trimming shortened V by 0 bases and J by 5 bases, and 8 bases separated the two germline ends. CDR3 DNA sequence: TGTGCCAGCAGCGTAGACCAGGGATATGGCTACACCTTC. Its protein is CASSVDQGYGYTF.

The CDR3 bases are TGTGCCAGCAGTTTACAGGACAGGGAAGGATCACCCCTCCACTTT. Translated, it gives CASSLQDREGSPLHF. This chain uses TRBV6-1 with TRBJ1-6; 8 bases are shared with TRBD1. Germline CDR1 MNHNS, CDR2 SASEGT. Trimming cost V 5 bases and J 10 bases; bases outside gene matches: 10. The CDR3 sequence is 15 residues long.

A single count supports this clone. The chain has TRBV19 and TRBJ2-3, with TRBD2 matching 9 bases. This CDR3 has 15 residues. The V and J ends lost 5 bases and 6 bases, in that order; junction bases with no gene match: 9. CDR1 is LNHDA, CDR2 SQIVND, per germline (reference sequence). Here the CDR3 reads CASSPRGTSPDTQYF. The CDR3 DNA follows: TGTGCCAGTAGTCCACGTGGGACTAGCCCCGATACGCAGTATTTT.

The chain uses TRBV2 and TRBJ1-4; 8 nucleotides match TRBD1. Per the germline V gene, CDR1 is SNHLY and CDR2 is FYNNEI. The CDR3 extends over 15 amino acids. V lost 4 bases, J lost 4 bases, and 5 bases stayed unmatched. Written as DNA, the CDR3 is TGTGCCAGCAGTGCTGACAGGGGAGGTAATGAAAAACTGTTTTTT. It yields the protein CASSADRGGNEKLFF.

The chain links TRBV5-5 to TRBJ1-5, with D unclear. Between the trimmed V and J ends, which lost 0 bases and 2 bases, there was a span of 9 bases. The CDR3 is made up of 15 amino acids. The V gene's germline CDR1 is SGHKS and CDR2 YYEKEE (reference sequence). CDR3 nucleotide sequence: TGTGCCAGCAGCTTGGGGAGTGGTGGCAATCAGCCCCAGCATTTT. As protein: CASSLGSGGNQPQHF.

This chain connects TRBV3-1 (or the pseudogene TRBV3-2) to TRBJ2-5, with 8 bases aligning to TRBD2. Germline V gene lookup returns CDR1 LGHDT and CDR2 YNNKEL (reference sequence). The CDR3 has 15 residues. Germline trimming cut 1 base from V and 5 bases from J; bases unmatched to any gene: 6. The CDR3 DNA reads as TGTGCCAGCAGCCAAGTCCGACTAGCGTGGGAGACCCAGTACTTC. This encodes CASSQVRLAWETQYF.

CDR3 coding DNA: TGTGCCAGCTCACCACGGGAGGAGCCCGGCACAGATACGCAGTATTTT. Its protein product is CASSPREEPGTDTQYF. V is TRBV18 and J is TRBJ2-3; TRBD2 might be the D (6 bases). The V end was cut by 1 base, the J end by 1 base, with 12 bases between. Germline V lookup: CDR1 KGHSH, CDR2 LQKENI. This CDR3 has 16 residues.

The chain joins TRBV5-4 to TRBJ2-7; TRBD1 aligns across 9 bases. Germline lookup yields CDR1 SGHNT and CDR2 YYREEE (reference sequence). Germline trimming cut 3 bases from V and 5 bases from J; bases unmatched to any gene: 6. The CDR3 is 14 residues long. The CDR3 here is CASSWGWTGDEQYF. The CDR3 DNA reads as TGTGCCAGCAGCTGGGGGTGGACAGGGGACGAGCAGTACTTC.

The chain recombines TRBV24-1 with TRBJ1-2; possible D gene TRBD1, 6 bases. Germline CDR1 reads KGHDR; CDR2 reads SFDVKD. The CDR3 contains 10 residues. The V and J ends lost 11 bases and 9 bases respectively, with 12 bases between them. CDR3 DNA sequence: TGTGCCAAGGGAGGGGGGAGCTACACCTTC. It yields the protein CAKGGGSYTF.

V is TRBV12-3 or TRBV12-4 and J is TRBJ1-5; possibly TRBD1 for D (6 bases). The CDR3 consists of 13 residues. Trimming stripped 3 bases from V and 6 bases from J, with 9 bases between. The DNA of the CDR3 is TGTGCCAGCAGTTTCAACAGGGCTCAGCCCCAGCATTTT. Protein: CASSFNRAQPQHF.

This clone occurred a few times. The rearrangement joins TRBV30 to TRBJ2-7; D is possibly TRBD1 or TRBD2 (6 bases each). This CDR3 is built from 14 residues. Germline CDR1 is GTSNPN and CDR2 is SVGIG (reference sequence). V shed 0 bases and J shed 3 bases, with 12 bases lying between them. The CDR3 DNA reads TGTGCCTGGAGTGTACGGAGGGGGGACTACGAGCAGTACTTC. Its protein product is CAWSVRRGDYEQYF. Full variable domain (outside the CDR3, taken from reference TRBV30 and TRBJ2-7): SQTIHQWPATLVQPVGSPLSLECTVEGTSNPNLYWYRQAAGRGLQLLFYSVGIGQISSEVPQNLSASRPQDRQFILSSKKLLLSDSGFYLCAWSVRRGDYEQYFGPGTRLTVT.

The chain employs TRBV28 and TRBJ2-7; tentatively, D is TRBD2 (7 bases). The CDR3 totals 16 residues. Germline CDR1 and CDR2: MDHEN and SYDVKM. With 5 bases removed from V and 0 bases from J, the gap between germline ends came to 17 bases. The CDR3 DNA follows: TGTGCCAGCAGTACACCGGGGGGCGGCCGCTCCTACGAGCAGTACTTC. This encodes CASSTPGGGRSYEQYF.

V gene TRBV10-3 combines with J gene TRBJ1-6; D remains unclear. Germline V gene sequence: CDR1 ENHRY, CDR2 SYGVKD. The V and J ends lost 6 bases and 0 bases respectively, with 9 bases between them. The CDR3 is 15 amino acids. The CDR3: CAIRTGDSYNSPLHF. For the CDR3, the DNA is TGTGCCATCAGAACGGGAGACTCCTATAATTCACCCCTCCACTTT.

The chain links TRBV18 to TRBJ2-2, with D tentatively TRBD1 (6 bases). Between the trimmed V and J ends, which lost 4 bases and 2 bases, there was a span of 17 bases. The CDR3 has 17 residues. Germline V gives CDR1 KGHSH, CDR2 LQKENI. CDR3: CASSLIMGRGNTGELFF. The CDR3 coding sequence is TGTGCCAGCTCACTCATCATGGGCAGGGGAAACACCGGGGAGCTGTTTTTT.

V and J are TRBV5-4 and TRBJ2-1; 11 bases are shared with TRBD1. Germline loops: CDR1 SGHNT, CDR2 YYREEE (reference sequence). V was pared by 2 bases and J by 0 bases, with 10 bases of the junction left unmatched. There are 19 residues in the CDR3. The CDR3 region is CASSFPGQGVKSSYNEQFF. The CDR3 region has the DNA TGTGCCAGCAGCTTCCCGGGACAGGGGGTGAAGAGCTCCTACAATGAGCAGTTCTTC.

This clone was recorded once. The rearrangement links TRBV9 to TRBJ1-3; D unclear. Between the trimmed V and J ends, which lost 3 bases and 2 bases, there was a span of 12 bases. The CDR3 has 15 amino acids. Germline-derived CDR1 and CDR2 are SGDLS and YYNGEE. For the CDR3, the DNA is TGTGCCAGCAGCGCAGGAACAGAGGCTGGAAACACCATATATTTT. It encodes CASSAGTEAGNTIYF.

V and J are TRBV7-9 and TRBJ1-1; D remains ambiguous. In germline, CDR1 is SEHNR, CDR2 FQNEAQ (reference sequence). This CDR3 has 14 residues. V was clipped by 5 bases and J by 1 base, with 11 bases between them. CDR3 amino acids: CASSPLGANTEAFF. CDR3 in DNA: TGTGCCAGCAGCCCACTCGGCGCGAACACTGAAGCTTTCTTT.

This chain connects TRBV10-1 to TRBJ2-5, with 9 bases fitting TRBD2. The CDR3 spans 17 residues. V trimming: 6 bases; J trimming: 1 base; junction bases outside the gene matches: 12. Germline V gene lookup returns CDR1 WNHNN and CDR2 SYGVQD (reference sequence). The CDR3 region has the DNA TGCGCCAGCAGCGATGGCATTAGCGGGGGATCCCAAGAGACCCAGTACTTC. Residues: CASSDGISGGSQETQYF.

The chain combines TRBV4-2 with TRBJ2-4; a possible D gene is TRBD1 (6 bases). The CDR3 sequence is 17 residues long. Germline lookup yields CDR1 LGHNA and CDR2 YNFKEQ. V shed 0 bases and J shed 10 bases, with 22 bases lying between them. The CDR3 DNA follows: TGTGCCAGCAGCCAAGACCCCGTCACCCGGACAGCCTTTATTCAGTACTTC. It codes for CASSQDPVTRTAFIQYF.

The chain joins TRBV5-1 to TRBJ1-3, with D hard to call. Germline assignment: CDR1 SGHRS and CDR2 YFSETQ. This CDR3 is built from 13 residues. Trimming pared 5 bases from V and 4 bases from J, leaving 10 bases between. CDR3 region: CASRSGDGNTIYF. The CDR3 DNA sequence: TGCGCCAGCAGAAGTGGCGACGGAAACACCATATATTTT.

This clone appeared once. J is TRBJ2-7 and V is TRBV9; maybe TRBD1 (6 bases). V was pared by 0 bases and J by 2 bases, with 9 bases between. The germline CDR1 and CDR2 sequences are SGDLS and YYNGEE. The CDR3 runs to 14 residues. The CDR3 protein is CASSVGGTPYEQYF. The CDR3 coding sequence is TGTGCCAGCAGCGTAGGGGGGACACCCTACGAGCAGTACTTC.

The chain combines TRBV5-1 with TRBJ2-7, with 13 bases aligning to TRBD2. This CDR3 spans 15 amino acids. Germline V lookup: CDR1 SGHRS, CDR2 YFSETQ. Trimming took 4 bases from V and 6 from J; bases not matched to a gene: 7. CDR3 nucleotide sequence: TGCGCCAGCAGCCATGGACTAGCGGGAGTTGGCGAGCAGTACTTC. Amino acid sequence: CASSHGLAGVGEQYF.

The V call is TRBV5-4, the J call TRBJ1-2; D gene uncertain. V gave up 0 bases and J gave up 3 bases, with 6 bases separating them. CDR3 size: 13 residues. Germline V lookup: CDR1 SGHNT, CDR2 YYREEE (reference sequence). This chain's CDR3 is CASSLAGHYGYTF. The CDR3 DNA reads as TGTGCCAGCAGCTTGGCGGGCCACTATGGCTACACCTTC.